This entry lists 11 T cell receptor beta chains sequenced from one sample in a study of CD8 T cells in ankylosing spondylitis. Study outcomes and limitations: A motif of roughly eight highly homologous TCR beta variants was seen as apparently characteristic of ankylosing spondylitis blood.

These receptors' antigens are unknown. MiXCR, applied by TCRdb to the 5' RACE reads, yields one record per CDR3 protein. The data show roughly 450,000 distinct CDR3 sequences, roughly 27% seen once. The sequenced sample was blood, either unsorted or a sorted T cell fraction (not recorded which). The receptors were gathered from a male donor with ankylosing spondylitis.

This clonotype was recorded a few times. V is TRBV20-1 and J is TRBJ2-3; possibly TRBD1 for D (6 bases). The CDR3 is made up of 11 amino acids. The germline gives CDR1 DFQATT, CDR2 SNEGSKA (reference sequence). V shed 3 bases and J shed 6 bases, with 7 bases lying between them. DNA of the CDR3: TGCAGTGCTAGGAGGGGGGATACGCAGTATTTT. This translates into CSARRGDTQYF.

This clonotype has just a few counts. The rearrangement links TRBV30 to TRBJ2-1; TRBD2 agrees at 13 bases. The CDR3 contains 14 residues. V lost 7 bases and J lost 4; bases outside the gene matches: 4. Germline V gene data show CDR1 as GTSNPN and CDR2 as SVGIG (reference sequence). CDR3 sequence (DNA): TGTGCCTCTGCGACTAGCGGGGGGTACAATGAGCAGTTCTTC. This translates into CASATSGGYNEQFF.

The chain couples TRBV6-2 or TRBV6-3 to TRBJ2-7; the match to TRBD1 covers 12 bases. Trimming at V came to 5 bases and at J to 3 bases, leaving 5 bases not matched to a gene. Germline values: CDR1 MNHEY, CDR2 SVGEGT. The CDR3 is 15 amino acids. The CDR3 reads CASSRGTGGGYEQYV. The CDR3 DNA sequence: TGTGCCAGCAGTAGAGGGACAGGGGGCGGCTACGAGCAGTACGTC.

The rearrangement uses TRBV7-2 and TRBJ1-5; no clear D. V was shortened by 5 bases and J by 4 bases, with 12 bases between the two germline ends. Germline V gene lookup returns CDR1 SGHTA and CDR2 FQGNSA. This CDR3 has 14 residues. The CDR3 sequence: CASSHGRENQPQHF. CDR3 DNA sequence: TGTGCCAGCAGCCATGGACGGGAAAATCAGCCCCAGCATTTT.

The rearrangement joins TRBV12-3 or TRBV12-4 to TRBJ1-5, with D possibly TRBD1 on 6 matching bases. The V gene lost 4 bases and the J gene lost 2 bases, with 15 bases spanning the gap. There are 16 residues in the CDR3. This chain's CDR3 is CASSSDSAGGNQPQHF. Written as DNA, the CDR3 is TGTGCCAGCAGTTCCGACAGTGCAGGGGGCAATCAGCCCCAGCATTTT.

The V and J genes are TRBV7-8 and TRBJ2-3, with TRBD2 matching over 12 bases. V dropped 8 bases and J dropped 4; count of bases not matched to a gene: 22. CDR3 length: 20 amino acids. Looked up from germline, CDR1 is SGHVS and CDR2 is FQNEAQ. The CDR3 DNA is TGTGCCAGCTCCCCGCGGGTCTTGACTAGCGGGAGTAGAGCACCAGATACGCAGTATTTT. This sequence encodes CASSPRVLTSGSRAPDTQYF.

The chain carries TRBV7-8 and TRBJ1-2, with D maybe TRBD1 (5 bases). This CDR3 region has 15 residues. Trimming stripped 6 bases from V and 1 base from J, with 15 bases between. Germline V gene data show CDR1 as SGHVS and CDR2 as FQNEAQ. Written as DNA, the CDR3 is TGTGCCAGCAGTTTTTGGGGCTCAGTTAACTATGGCTACACCTTC. Residues: CASSFWGSVNYGYTF.

This clonotype was picked up a small number of times. The chain has TRBV6-1 and TRBJ1-6; D unresolved. This CDR3 has 13 amino acids. Germline CDR1 reads MNHNS; CDR2 reads SASEGT. Trimming pared 2 bases from V and 5 bases from J, leaving 4 bases between. CDR3 sequence (DNA): TGTGCCAGCAGTGAACAGGATAATTCACCCCTCCACTTT. This gives the protein CASSEQDNSPLHF.

This clonotype showed up just a few times. This sequence joins TRBV2 and TRBJ1-2; TRBD1 matches 8 bases. The CDR3 spans 12 residues. Germline values: CDR1 SNHLY, CDR2 FYNNEI. Trimming took 9 bases from V and 4 from J; bases not matched to a gene: 4. CDR3 sequence: CASLRGLYGYTF. The DNA for the CDR3 is TGTGCCAGTCTCAGGGGGCTCTATGGCTACACCTTC. Complete variable domain (other parts from reference TRBV2 and TRBJ1-2): EPEVTQTPSHQVTQMGQEVILRCVPISNHLYFYWYRQILGQKVEFLVSFYNNEISEKSEIFDDQFSVERPDGSNFTLKIRSTKLEDSAMYFCASLRGLYGYTFGSGTRLTVV.

V gene TRBV30 combines with J gene TRBJ2-2; TRBD2 matches at 10 bases. V shed 6 bases and J 3 bases; nucleotides not matched to a gene: 10. Germline V gene lookup returns CDR1 GTSNPN and CDR2 SVGIG (reference sequence). The CDR3 sequence is 16 residues long. The CDR3 DNA reads TGTGCCTGCCCCCGCCGGCTAGCGGGAGACACCGGGGAGCTGTTTTTT. Its translation: CACPRRLAGDTGELFF.

The gene calls are TRBV3-1 and TRBJ2-1, with D maybe TRBD2 (5 bases). CDR1 and CDR2 from the germline V gene are LGHDT and YNNKEL (reference sequence). CDR3 size: 13 residues. V gave up 3 bases and J gave up 9 bases, with 12 bases separating them. CDR3 bases: TGTGCCAGCAGCCACGATACTAGTGGTGAGCAGTTCTTC. Its translation: CASSHDTSGEQFF.